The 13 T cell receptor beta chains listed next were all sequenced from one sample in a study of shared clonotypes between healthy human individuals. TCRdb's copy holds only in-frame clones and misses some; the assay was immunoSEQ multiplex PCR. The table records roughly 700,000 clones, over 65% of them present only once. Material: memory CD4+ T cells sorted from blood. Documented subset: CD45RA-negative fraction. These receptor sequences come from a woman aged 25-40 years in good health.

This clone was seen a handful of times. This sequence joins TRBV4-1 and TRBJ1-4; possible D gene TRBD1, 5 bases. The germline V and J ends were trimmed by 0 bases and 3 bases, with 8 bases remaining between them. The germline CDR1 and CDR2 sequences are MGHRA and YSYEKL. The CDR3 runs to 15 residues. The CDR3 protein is CASSQEQVANEKLFF. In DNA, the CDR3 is TGCGCCAGCAGCCAAGAACAGGTGGCTAATGAAAAACTGTTTTTT.

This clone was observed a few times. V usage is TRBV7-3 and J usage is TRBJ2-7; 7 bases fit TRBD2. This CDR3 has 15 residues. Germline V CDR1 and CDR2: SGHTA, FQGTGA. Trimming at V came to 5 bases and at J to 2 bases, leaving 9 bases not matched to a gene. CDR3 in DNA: TGTGCCAGCAGCACCACCGGGACTATGACCTACGAGCAGTACTTC. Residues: CASSTTGTMTYEQYF.

The CDR3 DNA sequence: TGTGCCAGTAGTCCGGGCAGAGGTTTCGCGGATGAGCAGTTCTTC. Protein sequence: CASSPGRGFADEQFF. This chain links TRBV19 with TRBJ2-1, with D hard to call. CDR1 and CDR2 (germline): LNHDA, SQIVND (reference sequence). Trimming took off 5 bases at V and 8 bases at J, with 19 bases between the two ends. This CDR3 is built from 15 residues.

CDR3 region: CASSPGLAEYNEQFF. DNA for the CDR3: TGCGCCAGCAGCCCGGGACTAGCGGAATACAATGAGCAGTTCTTC. This rearrangement joins TRBV5-1 to TRBJ2-1; 11 nucleotides agree with TRBD2. Trimming removed 4 bases from V and 4 bases from J; junction bases left unmatched: 4. The CDR3 length is 15 residues. Germline V gene data show CDR1 as SGHRS and CDR2 as YFSETQ. Using reference TRBV5-1 and TRBJ2-1 for the parts outside the CDR3, the full variable domain is KAGVTQTPRYLIKTRGQQVTLSCSPISGHRSVSWYQQTPGQGLQFLFEYFSETQRNKGNFPGRFSGRQFSNSRSEMNVSTLELGDSALYLCASSPGLAEYNEQFFGPGTRLTVL.

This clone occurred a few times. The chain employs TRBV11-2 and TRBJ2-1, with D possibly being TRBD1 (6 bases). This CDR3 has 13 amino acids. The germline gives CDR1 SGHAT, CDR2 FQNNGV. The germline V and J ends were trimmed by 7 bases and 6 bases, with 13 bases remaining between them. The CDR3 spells CASTLDSLNEQFF. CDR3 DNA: TGTGCCAGCACCTTGGACAGTCTCAATGAGCAGTTCTTC.

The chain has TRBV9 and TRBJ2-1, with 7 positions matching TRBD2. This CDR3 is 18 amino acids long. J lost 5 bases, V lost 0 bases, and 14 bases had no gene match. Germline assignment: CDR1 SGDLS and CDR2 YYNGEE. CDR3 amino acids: CASSVAIGGGTLNNEQFF. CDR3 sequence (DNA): TGTGCCAGCAGCGTAGCTATCGGCGGGGGAACCCTAAACAATGAGCAGTTCTTC.

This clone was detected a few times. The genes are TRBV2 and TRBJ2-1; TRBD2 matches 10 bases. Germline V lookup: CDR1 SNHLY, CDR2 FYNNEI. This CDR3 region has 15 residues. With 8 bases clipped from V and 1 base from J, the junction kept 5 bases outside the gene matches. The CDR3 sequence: CASRSGRGSYNEQFF. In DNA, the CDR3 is TGTGCCAGCCGAAGCGGGAGGGGATCCTACAATGAGCAGTTCTTC.

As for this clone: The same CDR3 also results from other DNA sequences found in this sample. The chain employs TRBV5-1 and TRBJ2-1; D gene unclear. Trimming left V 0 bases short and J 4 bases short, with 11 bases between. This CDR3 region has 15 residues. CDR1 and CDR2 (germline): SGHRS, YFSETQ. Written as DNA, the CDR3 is TGCGCCAGCAGCTTGGATAGCAACTTATACAATGAGCAGTTCTTC. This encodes CASSLDSNLYNEQFF. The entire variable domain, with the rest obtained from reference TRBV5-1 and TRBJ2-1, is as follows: KAGVTQTPRYLIKTRGQQVTLSCSPISGHRSVSWYQQTPGQGLQFLFEYFSETQRNKGNFPGRFSGRQFSNSRSEMNVSTLELGDSALYLCASSLDSNLYNEQFFGPGTRLTVL.

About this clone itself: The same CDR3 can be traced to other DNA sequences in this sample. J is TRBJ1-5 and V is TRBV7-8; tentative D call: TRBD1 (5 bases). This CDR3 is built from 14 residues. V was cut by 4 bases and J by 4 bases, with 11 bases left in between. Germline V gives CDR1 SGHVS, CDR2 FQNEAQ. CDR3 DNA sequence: TGTGCCAGCAGCTCCGGGACGGGAAATCAGCCCCAGCATTTT. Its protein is CASSSGTGNQPQHF.

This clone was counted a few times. In DNA, the CDR3 is TGCGCCAGCAGCTTGCACACGGGAGGGCAAGAGACCCAGTACTTC. Encoded protein: CASSLHTGGQETQYF. The chain carries TRBV5-1 and TRBJ2-5, with 8 nucleotides matching TRBD2. V was pared by 1 base and J by 2 bases, with 4 bases of the junction left unmatched. CDR3 size: 15 residues. From germline, CDR1 is SGHRS and CDR2 YFSETQ.

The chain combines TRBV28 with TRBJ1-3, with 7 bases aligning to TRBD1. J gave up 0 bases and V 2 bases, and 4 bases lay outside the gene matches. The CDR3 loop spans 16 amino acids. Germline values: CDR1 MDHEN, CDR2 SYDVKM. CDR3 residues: CASSLDGTVSGNTIYF. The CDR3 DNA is TGTGCCAGCAGTTTAGACGGGACAGTCTCTGGAAACACCATATATTTT.

This chain's CDR3 is CACTGAPGELFF. CDR3 sequence (DNA): TGTGCCTGCACAGGGGCGCCCGGGGAGCTGTTTTTT. This chain links TRBV30 with TRBJ2-2, with 7 bases identical to TRBD1. The CDR3 is made up of 12 amino acids. The V and J ends lost 6 bases and 6 bases, in that order; junction bases with no gene match: 4. Per the germline V gene, CDR1 is GTSNPN and CDR2 is SVGIG (reference sequence).

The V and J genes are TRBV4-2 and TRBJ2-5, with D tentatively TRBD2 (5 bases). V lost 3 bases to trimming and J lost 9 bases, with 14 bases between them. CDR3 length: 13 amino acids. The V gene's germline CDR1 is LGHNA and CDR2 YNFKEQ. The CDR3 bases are TGTGCCAGCAGCCAGGTTAGGGCCGGGGCCCAGTACTTC. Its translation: CASSQVRAGAQYF.